This T cell receptor (beta chain) was identified during a study of cytomegalovirus exposure and HLA in healthy donors. Study results and caveats: Within the data, a cluster of highly shared sequence variants was likely a sequencing artifact. Later analysis showed most CMV-associated TCR beta chains appearing HLA-restricted.

On this clone itself: Its antigen is unknown.

The CDR3 sequence is 15 residues long. Between the trimmed V and J ends, which lost 0 bases and 1 base, there was a span of 8 bases. The germline V gene has CDR1 SGHAT and CDR2 FQNNGV. Primers: 60 Vbeta forward and 13 Jbeta reverse. Profiled with immunoSEQ multiplex PCR; TCRdb holds only in-frame clones, not every one. Among 200,000 or so clones listed, 82% were seen once. The specimen was PBMCs. V gene TRBV11-2 combines with J gene TRBJ2-3, with D unclear. The TCR sequence derives from a woman in her 40s in good health and CMV-seronegative. CDR3 protein: CASSLDRAGTDTQYF. CDR3 nucleotide sequence: TGTGCCAGCAGCTTAGATCGTGCGGGCACAGATACGCAGTATTTT.